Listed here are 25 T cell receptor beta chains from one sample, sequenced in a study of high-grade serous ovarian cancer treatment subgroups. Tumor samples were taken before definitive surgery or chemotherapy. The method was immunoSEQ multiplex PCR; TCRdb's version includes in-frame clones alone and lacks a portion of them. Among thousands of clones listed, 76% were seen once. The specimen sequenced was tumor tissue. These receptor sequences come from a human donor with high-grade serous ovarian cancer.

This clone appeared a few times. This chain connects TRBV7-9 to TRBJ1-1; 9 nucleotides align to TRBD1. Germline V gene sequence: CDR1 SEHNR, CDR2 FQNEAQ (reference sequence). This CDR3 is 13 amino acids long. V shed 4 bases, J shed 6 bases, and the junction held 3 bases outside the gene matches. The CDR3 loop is CASSSGTGSEAFF. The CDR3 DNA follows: TGTGCCAGCAGCTCCGGGACAGGGTCTGAAGCTTTCTTT.

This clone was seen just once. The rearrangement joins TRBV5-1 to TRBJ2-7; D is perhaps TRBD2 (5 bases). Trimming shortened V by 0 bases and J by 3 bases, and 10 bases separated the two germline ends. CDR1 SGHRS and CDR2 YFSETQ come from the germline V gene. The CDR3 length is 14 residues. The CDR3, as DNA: TGCGCCAGCAGCTTGGTGGGAAGCGGCTACGAGCAGTACTTC. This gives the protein CASSLVGSGYEQYF.

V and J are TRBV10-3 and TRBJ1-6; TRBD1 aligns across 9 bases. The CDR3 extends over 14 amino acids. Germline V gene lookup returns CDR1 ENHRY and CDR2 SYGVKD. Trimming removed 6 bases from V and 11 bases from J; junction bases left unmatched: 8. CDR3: CAISLQGAETPLHF. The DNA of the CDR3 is TGTGCCATCAGCCTACAGGGGGCAGAGACACCCCTCCACTTT.

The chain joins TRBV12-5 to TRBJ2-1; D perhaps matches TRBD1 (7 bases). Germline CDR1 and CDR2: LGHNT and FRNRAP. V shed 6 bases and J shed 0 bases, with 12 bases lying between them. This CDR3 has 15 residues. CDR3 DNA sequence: TGTGCTAGTGGGGAGGGACAGAGCTCCTACAATGAGCAGTTCTTC. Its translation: CASGEGQSSYNEQFF.

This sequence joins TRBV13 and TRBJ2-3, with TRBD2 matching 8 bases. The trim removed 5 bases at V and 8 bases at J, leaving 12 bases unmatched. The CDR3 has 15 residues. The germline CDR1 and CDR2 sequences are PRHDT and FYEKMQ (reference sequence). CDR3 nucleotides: TGTGCCAGCAGCACTTACGGGGGGGCCCTGGGTACGCAGTATTTT. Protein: CASSTYGGALGTQYF.

CDR3: CASSNPLTVGYGYTF. The CDR3, as DNA: TGTGCCAGCAGCAACCCCCTTACAGTTGGCTATGGCTACACCTTC. This rearrangement joins TRBV5-8 to TRBJ1-2; D unresolved. Germline V lookup: CDR1 SGHTS, CDR2 YDEGEE. V was clipped by 4 bases and J by 4 bases, with 17 bases between them. The CDR3 spans 15 residues.

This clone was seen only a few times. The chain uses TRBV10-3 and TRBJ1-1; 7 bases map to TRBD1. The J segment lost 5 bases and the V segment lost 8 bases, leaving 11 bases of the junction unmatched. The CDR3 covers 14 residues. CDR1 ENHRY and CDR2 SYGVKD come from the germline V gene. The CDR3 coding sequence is TGTGCCATCTTCGGCGAGGGGGCTCGTACTGAAGCTTTCTTT. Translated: CAIFGEGARTEAFF.

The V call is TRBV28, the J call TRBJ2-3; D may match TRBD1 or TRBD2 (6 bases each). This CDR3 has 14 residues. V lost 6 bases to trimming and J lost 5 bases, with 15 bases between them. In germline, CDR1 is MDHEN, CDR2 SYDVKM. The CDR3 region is CASRNSGAIDTQYF. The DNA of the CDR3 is TGTGCCAGCAGGAACTCGGGGGCTATAGATACGCAGTATTTT.

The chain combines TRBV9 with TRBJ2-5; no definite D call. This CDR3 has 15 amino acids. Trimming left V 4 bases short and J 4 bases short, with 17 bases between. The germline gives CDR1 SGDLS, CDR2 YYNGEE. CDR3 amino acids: CASSPSGQRVETQYF. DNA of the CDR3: TGTGCCAGCAGCCCGTCCGGCCAGCGTGTAGAGACCCAGTACTTC.

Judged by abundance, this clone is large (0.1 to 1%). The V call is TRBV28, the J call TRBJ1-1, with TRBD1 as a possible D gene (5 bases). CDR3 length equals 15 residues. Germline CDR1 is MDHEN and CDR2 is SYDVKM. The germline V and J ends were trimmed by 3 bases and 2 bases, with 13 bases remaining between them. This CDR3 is CASSLFEGLNTEAFF. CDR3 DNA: TGTGCCAGCAGTTTGTTCGAGGGACTAAACACTGAAGCTTTCTTT.

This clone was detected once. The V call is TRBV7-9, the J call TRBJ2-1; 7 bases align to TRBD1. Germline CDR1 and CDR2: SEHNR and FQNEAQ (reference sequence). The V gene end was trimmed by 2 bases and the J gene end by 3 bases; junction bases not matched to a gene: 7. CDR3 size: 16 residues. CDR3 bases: TGTGCCAGCAGCTTAACCGGGACAGTTAACTACAATGAGCAGTTCTTC. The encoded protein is CASSLTGTVNYNEQFF.

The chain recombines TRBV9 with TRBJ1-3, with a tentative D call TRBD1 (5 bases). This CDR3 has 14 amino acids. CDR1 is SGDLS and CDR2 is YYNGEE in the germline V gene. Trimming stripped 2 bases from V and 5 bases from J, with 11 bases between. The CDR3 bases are TGTGCCAGCAGCGTTGGACAAGGAAGAAACACCATATATTTT. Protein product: CASSVGQGRNTIYF.

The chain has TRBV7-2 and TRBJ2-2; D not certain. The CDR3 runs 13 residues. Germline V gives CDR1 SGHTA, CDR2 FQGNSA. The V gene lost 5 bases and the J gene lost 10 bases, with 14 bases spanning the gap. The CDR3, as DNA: TGTGCCAGCAGCCCTCACCCTCCCCCGGAGCTGTTTTTT. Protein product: CASSPHPPPELFF.

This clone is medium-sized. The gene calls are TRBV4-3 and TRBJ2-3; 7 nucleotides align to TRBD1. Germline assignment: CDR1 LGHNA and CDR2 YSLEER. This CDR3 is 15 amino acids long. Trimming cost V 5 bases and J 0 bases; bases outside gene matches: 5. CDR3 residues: CASSAHRGSTDTQYF. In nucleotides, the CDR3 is TGCGCCAGCAGCGCACACAGGGGAAGCACAGATACGCAGTATTTT.

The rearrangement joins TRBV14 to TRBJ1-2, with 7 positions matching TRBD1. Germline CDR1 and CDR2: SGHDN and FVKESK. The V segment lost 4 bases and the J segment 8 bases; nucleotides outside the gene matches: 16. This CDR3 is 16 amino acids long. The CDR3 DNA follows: TGTGCCAGCAGCCGACTAGAGGGGGCGCCAGGGACGGGCTACACCTTC. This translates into CASSRLEGAPGTGYTF.

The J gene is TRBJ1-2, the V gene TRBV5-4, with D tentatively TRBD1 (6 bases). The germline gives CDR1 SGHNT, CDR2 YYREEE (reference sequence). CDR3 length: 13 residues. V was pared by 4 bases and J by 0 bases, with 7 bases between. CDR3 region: CASSPGANYGYTF. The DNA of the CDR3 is TGTGCCAGCAGCCCAGGGGCTAACTATGGCTACACCTTC.

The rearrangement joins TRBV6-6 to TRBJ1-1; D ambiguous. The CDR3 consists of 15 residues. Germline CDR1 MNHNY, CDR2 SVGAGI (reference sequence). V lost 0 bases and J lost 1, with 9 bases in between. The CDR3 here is CASSYSWTENTEAFF. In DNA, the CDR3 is TGTGCCAGCAGTTACTCGTGGACGGAGAACACTGAAGCTTTCTTT.

The CDR3 is CASSPGGGTEAFF. In nucleotides, the CDR3 is TGTGCCAGCAGCCCCGGAGGGGGGACTGAAGCTTTCTTT. V and J are TRBV7-3 and TRBJ1-1; D perhaps matches TRBD1 (6 bases). Germline-derived CDR1 and CDR2 are SGHTA and FQGTGA. The germline V and J ends were trimmed by 5 bases and 5 bases, with 12 bases remaining between them. The CDR3 totals 13 residues.

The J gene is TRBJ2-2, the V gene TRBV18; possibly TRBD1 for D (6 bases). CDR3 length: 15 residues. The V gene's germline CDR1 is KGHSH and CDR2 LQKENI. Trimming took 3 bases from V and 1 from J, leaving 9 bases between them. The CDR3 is CASSPLQGNTGELFF. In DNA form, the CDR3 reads TGTGCCAGCTCACCCTTACAGGGGAACACCGGGGAGCTGTTTTTT.

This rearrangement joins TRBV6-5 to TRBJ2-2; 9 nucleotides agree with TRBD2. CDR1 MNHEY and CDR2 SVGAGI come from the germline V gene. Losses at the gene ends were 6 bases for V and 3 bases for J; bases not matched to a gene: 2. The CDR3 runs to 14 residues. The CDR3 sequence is CASRAGGYTGELFF. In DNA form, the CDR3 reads TGTGCCAGCAGAGCGGGGGGATACACCGGGGAGCTGTTTTTT.

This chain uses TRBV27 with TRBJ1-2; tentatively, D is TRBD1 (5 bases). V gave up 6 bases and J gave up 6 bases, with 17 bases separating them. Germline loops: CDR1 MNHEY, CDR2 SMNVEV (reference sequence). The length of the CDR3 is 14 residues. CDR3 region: CASSRQIDYDGYTF. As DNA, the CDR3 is TGTGCCAGCAGCCGACAGATTGACTATGATGGCTACACCTTC.

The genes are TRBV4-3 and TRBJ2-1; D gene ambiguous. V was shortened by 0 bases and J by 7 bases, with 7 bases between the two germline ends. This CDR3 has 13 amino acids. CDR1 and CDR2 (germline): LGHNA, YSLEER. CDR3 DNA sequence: TGCGCCAGCAGCCAAGAAGGGTGGAATGAGCAGTTCTTC. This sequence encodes CASSQEGWNEQFF.

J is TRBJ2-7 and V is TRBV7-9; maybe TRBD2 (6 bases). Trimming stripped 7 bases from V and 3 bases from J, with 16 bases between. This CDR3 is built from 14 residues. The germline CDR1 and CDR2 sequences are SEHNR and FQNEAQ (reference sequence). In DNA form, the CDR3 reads TGTGCCAGCAAACTTAGGCGGGGCGGCTACGAGCAGTACGTC. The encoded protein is CASKLRRGGYEQYV.

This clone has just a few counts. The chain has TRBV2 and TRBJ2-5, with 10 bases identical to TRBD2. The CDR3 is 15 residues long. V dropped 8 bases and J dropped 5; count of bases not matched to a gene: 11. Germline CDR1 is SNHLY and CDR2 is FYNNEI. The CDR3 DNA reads TGTGCCAGCCTCTCTAGCGGGGGCCTGGGGGAGACCCAGTACTTC. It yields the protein CASLSSGGLGETQYF.

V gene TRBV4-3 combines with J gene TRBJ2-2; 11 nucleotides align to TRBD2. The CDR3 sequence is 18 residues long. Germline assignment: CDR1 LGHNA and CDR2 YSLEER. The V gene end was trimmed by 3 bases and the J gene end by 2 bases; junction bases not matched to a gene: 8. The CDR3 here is CASSQGLSGGDNTGELFF. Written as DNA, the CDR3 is TGCGCCAGCAGCCAGGGACTTAGCGGGGGGGACAACACCGGGGAGCTGTTTTTT.